One T cell receptor beta chain is described in this entry. What it recognizes is unknown. The data originate from a study of shared clonotypes between healthy human individuals. Study-level results: Blood alone was sampled, and tissue repertoires likely differ.

Some clones are missing from TCRdb's copy, which holds only in-frame ones; the method was immunoSEQ multiplex PCR. The sample yields millions of clones, roughly 95% seen once. V was pared by 8 bases and J by 6 bases, with 4 bases of the junction left unmatched. Germline V gives CDR1 LNHDA, CDR2 SQIVND (reference sequence). The CDR3 loop spans 13 amino acids. The sample taken for sequencing was naive CD4+ T cells sorted from blood. The sample's subset: CD45RA+ positively selected. This receptor was identified in a young man in good health. The chain carries TRBV19 and TRBJ1-6, with 7 bases fitting TRBD1. In nucleotides, the CDR3 is TGTGCCAGTGGTAGGGACAGTAATTCACCCCTCCACTTT. Protein product: CASGRDSNSPLHF.